The 15 T cell receptor beta chains listed next were all sequenced from one sample in a study of T cells in localized non-small cell lung cancer. Measured with immunoSEQ multiplex PCR; TCRdb has only the in-frame clones, and not every one. Of 20,000 to 25,000 clones in the sample, more than 75% were seen once. The source was PBMCs, collected before any cancer treatment. The receptors were gathered from a man between 35 and 75 years old with stage II squamous cell lung carcinoma.

V gene TRBV30 combines with J gene TRBJ2-4; TRBD1 matches at 8 bases. Trimming cost V 5 bases and J 8 bases; bases outside gene matches: 5. Germline values: CDR1 GTSNPN, CDR2 SVGIG (reference sequence). The CDR3 contains 12 residues. CDR3 sequence (DNA): TGTGCCTGGGGGACAGGAGGGGACATTCAGTACTTC. Translated: CAWGTGGDIQYF.

J is TRBJ2-3 and V is TRBV15; a weak D match, TRBD1 (6 bases). This CDR3 is 14 amino acids long. From germline, CDR1 is LNHNV and CDR2 YYDKDF (reference sequence). V dropped 4 bases and J dropped 1 base, with 9 bases sitting between them. CDR3 nucleotides: TGTGCCACCAGCAACAGGGTAGGCACAGATACGCAGTATTTT. This sequence encodes CATSNRVGTDTQYF.

The chain carries TRBV4-3 and TRBJ2-7; D remains unclear. CDR3 length equals 14 residues. V dropped 1 base and J dropped 0 bases, with 7 bases sitting between them. Per germline, CDR1 LGHNA and CDR2 YSLEER. CDR3: CASSQGGSSYEQYF. The CDR3, as DNA: TGCGCCAGCAGCCAAGGTGGCAGCTCCTACGAGCAGTACTTC.

The DNA for the CDR3 is TGTGCCAGTAGTATAGGGACAGACGGCCTCTCTGGAAACACCATATATTTT. It specifies CASSIGTDGLSGNTIYF. The rearrangement joins TRBV19 to TRBJ1-3; TRBD1 is a possible D gene (6 bases). CDR1 LNHDA and CDR2 SQIVND come from the germline V gene (reference sequence). The CDR3 runs to 17 residues. Trimming removed 1 base from V and 0 bases from J, with 13 bases in between.

The gene calls are TRBV7-3 and TRBJ2-1; TRBD2 aligns across 9 bases. The CDR3 runs 15 residues. The V and J ends lost 1 base and 8 bases, in that order; junction bases with no gene match: 6. The germline CDR1 and CDR2 sequences are SGHTA and FQGTGA. The CDR3 reads CASSLRREGQDEQFF. For the CDR3, the DNA is TGTGCCAGCAGCTTAAGGCGGGAGGGCCAGGATGAGCAGTTCTTC.

The chain couples TRBV11-3 to TRBJ2-2; D might be TRBD2 (5 bases). Germline V CDR1 and CDR2: SGHNT, YENEEA. V was shortened by 5 bases and J by 5 bases, with 12 bases between the two germline ends. The CDR3 runs 14 residues. DNA for the CDR3: TGTGCCAGCAGCACAGCACGGGGAACCGGGGAGCTGTTTTTT. It yields the protein CASSTARGTGELFF.

The gene calls are TRBV5-6 and TRBJ2-7; D possibly matches TRBD1 or TRBD2 (6 bases each). The CDR3 runs to 13 residues. V was trimmed by 4 bases and J by 7 bases, leaving 15 bases between them. The germline V gene has CDR1 SGHDT and CDR2 YYEEEE. In DNA form, the CDR3 reads TGTGCCAGCAGCCCCCCAGGGGCGGGGGAGCAGTACTTC. Translated: CASSPPGAGEQYF.

The table lists this clone with a few counts. The chain is built from TRBV4-2 and TRBJ2-7; D gene ambiguous. The CDR3 covers 15 residues. V was shortened by 4 bases and J by 3 bases, with 16 bases between the two germline ends. Germline V CDR1 and CDR2: LGHNA, YNFKEQ. The CDR3 spells CASSPDLSTVYEQYF. CDR3 DNA sequence: TGTGCCAGCAGCCCAGACCTCTCAACAGTCTACGAGCAGTACTTC.

The gene calls are TRBV5-1 and TRBJ2-2; D is ambiguous. The V gene lost 4 bases and the J gene lost 7 bases, with 8 bases spanning the gap. Germline CDR1 SGHRS, CDR2 YFSETQ. This CDR3 contains 12 residues. CDR3 DNA: TGCGCCAGCAGCCTGGTGGACGGGGAGCTGTTTTTT. Protein product: CASSLVDGELFF.

V gene TRBV9 combines with J gene TRBJ2-7; D may be TRBD1 or TRBD2 (5 bases each). Germline CDR1 reads SGDLS; CDR2 reads YYNGEE. This CDR3 contains 15 residues. Trimming left V 5 bases short and J 0 bases short, with 15 bases between. The CDR3 coding sequence is TGTGCCAGCAGACCGAGGGGTGGCGGCTCCTACGAGCAGTACTTC. Amino acid sequence: CASRPRGGGSYEQYF.

Details on this clone: Being one base from a much bigger clone, this may be a read error. The rearrangement uses TRBV15 and TRBJ2-1; 11 bases fit TRBD2. This CDR3 region has 17 residues. V shed 0 bases, J shed 8 bases, and the junction held 9 bases outside the gene matches. Per the germline V gene, CDR1 is LNHNV and CDR2 is YYDKDF (reference sequence). CDR3 region: CATSRDSGGAETDEQFF. In nucleotides, the CDR3 is TGTGCCACCAGCAGAGATAGCGGGGGGGCCGAAACCGATGAGCAGTTCTTC.

This chain links TRBV7-6 with TRBJ2-2; possibly TRBD1 for D (6 bases). Trimming took 3 bases from V and 5 from J, leaving 13 bases between them. CDR3 size: 15 residues. CDR1 and CDR2 (germline): SGHVS, FNYEAQ. The CDR3 nucleotides are TGTGCCAGCAGCTTCATTTCAGGGGTGACCGGGGAGCTGTTTTTT. The encoded protein is CASSFISGVTGELFF.

The chain couples TRBV19 to TRBJ2-2, with 9 bases matching TRBD2. Trimming at V came to 7 bases and at J to 5 bases, leaving 5 bases not matched to a gene. Germline values: CDR1 LNHDA, CDR2 SQIVND (reference sequence). This CDR3 comprises 14 residues. CDR3 sequence: CASKAGGGTGELFF. The CDR3 DNA reads as TGTGCCAGTAAAGCGGGGGGCGGAACCGGGGAGCTGTTTTTT. The complete variable domain, with remaining parts taken from reference TRBV19 and TRBJ2-2, reads DGGITQSPKYLFRKEGQNVTLSCEQNLNHDAMYWYRQDPGQGLRLIYYSQIVNDFQKGDIAEGYSVSREKKESFPLTVTSAQKNPTAFYLCASKAGGGTGELFFGEGSRLTVL.

The chain carries TRBV19 and TRBJ2-7, with D possibly being TRBD2 (6 bases). The CDR3 consists of 13 residues. Germline CDR1 is LNHDA and CDR2 is SQIVND (reference sequence). Trimming removed 9 bases from V and 4 bases from J, with 16 bases in between. The CDR3, as DNA: TGTGCCAGCAGCGCTAGCGCCCCTTACGAGCAGTACTTC. It encodes CASSASAPYEQYF.

The chain employs TRBV19 and TRBJ2-1; D is possibly TRBD1 (6 bases). This CDR3 is built from 17 residues. V was clipped by 7 bases and J by 0 bases, with 19 bases between them. Germline values: CDR1 LNHDA, CDR2 SQIVND (reference sequence). The CDR3 here is CASNNSPGHSSYNEQFF. Here the CDR3 DNA reads TGTGCCAGTAATAATTCTCCGGGACACAGCTCCTACAATGAGCAGTTCTTC.